This T cell receptor (beta chain) was profiled in a study of cytomegalovirus exposure and HLA in healthy donors. From germline, CDR1 is MGHDK and CDR2 SYGVNS. Trimming left V 2 bases short and J 3 bases short, with 13 bases between. This CDR3 has 15 amino acids. Data came from immunoSEQ multiplex PCR; TCRdb stores just in-frame clones and leaves some out. The sample records roughly 180,000 clones, around nine tenths being singletons. This TCR was recovered from a man aged 25 to 40 in good health and CMV-seropositive. This sequence joins TRBV25-1 and TRBJ1-1, with D uncertain. The sequenced material came from PBMCs. CDR3 residues: CASSELGGVDTEAFF. In DNA, the CDR3 is TGTGCCAGCAGTGAACTCGGAGGTGTAGACACTGAAGCTTTCTTT.